These 27 T cell receptor beta chains came from one sample sequenced in a study of blood T cell repertoires in COVID-19. Produced via immunoSEQ multiplex PCR; TCRdb's table is partial and in-frame only. This repertoire shows 450,000 or so clones, 90% found once; its top ten account for roughly 0.66%. The source material was PBMCs or T cells enriched from blood (not recorded which). The receptor source for this set is a man younger than 30 who had recovered from COVID-19.

The J gene is TRBJ1-1, the V gene TRBV28; TRBD1 matches 7 bases. Germline trimming cut 7 bases from V and 4 bases from J; bases unmatched to any gene: 15. This CDR3 region has 16 residues. Germline loops: CDR1 MDHEN, CDR2 SYDVKM. This CDR3 reads CASNPPSGRGSTEAFF. The CDR3, as DNA: TGTGCCAGCAATCCCCCGTCTGGCAGGGGGTCCACTGAAGCTTTCTTT.

This rearrangement joins TRBV12-5 to TRBJ1-6, with 7 bases that match TRBD1. Trimming cost V 3 bases and J 5 bases; bases outside gene matches: 10. Germline V CDR1 and CDR2: LGHNT, FRNRAP. CDR3 size: 17 residues. CDR3 nucleotide sequence: TGTGCTAGTGGTTTCACTTCCTGGACAGGCAATAATTCACCCCTCCACTTT. Its translation is CASGFTSWTGNNSPLHF.

Of note for this clone: At one boundary the junction diverges from the germline segment, which might be a read error. The chain recombines TRBV9 with TRBJ2-5; 10 positions agree with TRBD1. From germline, CDR1 is SGDLS and CDR2 YYNGEE. The CDR3 consists of 15 residues. The CDR3 is CASNVGPGQGETQYF. The CDR3 nucleotides are TGTGCCAGCAACGTAGGACCGGGACAGGGGGAGACCCAGTACTTC.

This rearrangement joins TRBV10-1 to TRBJ1-6; D is ambiguous. The germline V gene encodes CDR1 WNHNN and CDR2 SYGVQD (reference sequence). The CDR3 has 13 amino acids. Deletions cut 3 bases from V and 4 bases from J, with 4 bases between. Here the CDR3 reads CASSDSYNSPLHF. Here the CDR3 DNA reads TGCGCCAGCAGTGACAGTTATAATTCACCCCTCCACTTT.

This clone was found once. J is TRBJ2-1 and V is TRBV3-1 (or the pseudogene TRBV3-2), with a weak D call TRBD2 (5 bases). The CDR3 sequence is 16 residues long. Trimming shortened V by 4 bases and J by 5 bases, and 18 bases separated the two germline ends. Germline V gives CDR1 LGHDT, CDR2 YNNKEL (reference sequence). As DNA, the CDR3 is TGTGCCAGCAGCCCCTCAGCGGAAGGGCCTCACAATGAGCAGTTCTTC. This codes for CASSPSAEGPHNEQFF.

This clone was recorded once. V is TRBV5-4 and J is TRBJ2-5, with TRBD2 as a possible D gene (6 bases). CDR3 length: 14 amino acids. The V gene lost 6 bases and the J gene lost 6 bases, with 18 bases spanning the gap. CDR1 is SGHNT and CDR2 is YYREEE in the germline V gene (reference sequence). CDR3 nucleotides: TGTGCCAGCACGAAAGCGGGTGTCGGACAGACCCAGTACTTC. Encoded protein: CASTKAGVGQTQYF.

The chain recombines TRBV7-3 with TRBJ2-6; possibly TRBD1 for D (6 bases). This CDR3 contains 15 residues. The ends were cut back, 1 base at V and 5 bases at J, with 9 bases in the middle. Germline V gene data show CDR1 as SGHTA and CDR2 as FQGTGA. The CDR3 DNA sequence: TGTGCCAGCAGCTTAAGGGGACAACGGGCCAACGTCCTGACTTTC. Its translation is CASSLRGQRANVLTF.

V and J are TRBV19 and TRBJ1-2; 7 bases map to TRBD1. There are 17 residues in the CDR3. CDR1 is LNHDA and CDR2 is SQIVND in the germline V gene (reference sequence). V lost 5 bases to trimming and J lost 4 bases; unmatched junction nucleotides: 16. CDR3 sequence: CASSSRQGAPASYGYTF. The CDR3 DNA reads as TGTGCCAGTAGTTCCCGACAGGGTGCGCCGGCGTCCTATGGCTACACCTTC.

In DNA, the CDR3 is TGTGCCAGCAGCTCCCAATTCCCTGAAGCTTTCTTT. It codes for CASSSQFPEAFF. The chain combines TRBV11-2 with TRBJ1-1; D is uncertain. The V gene lost 4 bases and the J gene lost 6 bases, with 9 bases spanning the gap. Germline CDR1 SGHAT, CDR2 FQNNGV. CDR3 length equals 12 residues. The whole variable domain, filled in from reference TRBV11-2 and TRBJ1-1, reads EAGVAQSPRYKIIEKRQSVAFWCNPISGHATLYWYQQILGQGPKLLIQFQNNGVVDDSQLPKDRFSAERLKGVDSTLKIQPAKLEDSAVYLCASSSQFPEAFFGQGTRLTVV.

This sequence joins TRBV5-8 and TRBJ1-1; 9 bases line up with TRBD1. The length of the CDR3 is 14 residues. The V and J ends lost 4 bases and 6 bases, in that order; junction bases with no gene match: 7. The germline V gene has CDR1 SGHTS and CDR2 YDEGEE. CDR3 protein: CASSRDRAPAEAFF. The CDR3 DNA reads TGTGCCAGCAGCAGGGACAGGGCCCCGGCTGAAGCTTTCTTT.

The J gene is TRBJ1-2, the V gene TRBV2; D may be TRBD1 (5 bases). V dropped 6 bases and J dropped 8 bases, with 13 bases sitting between them. Per germline, CDR1 SNHLY and CDR2 FYNNEI. This CDR3 contains 12 residues. CDR3 nucleotides: TGTGCCAGCAGCCAAATGCAGGGAGGCTACACCTTC. Its translation is CASSQMQGGYTF.

The chain couples TRBV6-5 to TRBJ1-2; D perhaps matches TRBD1 (5 bases). Trimming removed 8 bases at V and 0 bases at J, with 16 bases between. The germline V gene encodes CDR1 MNHEY and CDR2 SVGAGI. This CDR3 is 15 amino acids long. CDR3 nucleotide sequence: TGTGCCAGCGTATTTATGGACACAGCTAACTATGGCTACACCTTC. Encoded protein: CASVFMDTANYGYTF.

This rearrangement joins TRBV3-1 (or the pseudogene TRBV3-2) to TRBJ1-1; 10 nucleotides line up with TRBD1. Trimming at V came to 4 bases and at J to 3 bases, leaving 11 bases not matched to a gene. CDR1 is LGHDT and CDR2 is YNNKEL in the germline V gene (reference sequence). The length of the CDR3 is 17 residues. Here the CDR3 reads CASSLRTGGSFYTEAFF. The CDR3 nucleotides read TGTGCCAGCAGCCTAAGGACAGGGGGGTCTTTTTACACTGAAGCTTTCTTT.

The rearrangement joins TRBV7-3 to TRBJ1-2; 10 nucleotides line up with TRBD1. Germline V gene sequence: CDR1 SGHTA, CDR2 FQGTGA. Losses at the gene ends were 3 bases for V and 6 bases for J; bases not matched to a gene: 10. This CDR3 is 16 amino acids long. CDR3 nucleotides: TGTGCCAGCAGCTTCTCCTCGACAGGGGGCTTGAATGGCTACACCTTC. Translating gives CASSFSSTGGLNGYTF.

Concerning this clone: This sample also contains other DNA sequences that code for the same CDR3. This sequence joins TRBV6-5 and TRBJ1-2; D possibly corresponds to TRBD1 (6 bases). The CDR3 covers 13 residues. Germline-derived CDR1 and CDR2 are MNHEY and SVGAGI. Trimming left V 5 bases short and J 1 base short, with 8 bases between. The CDR3 coding sequence is TGTGCCAGCAGTCTGGACAGTAACTATGGCTACACCTTC. Translated, it gives CASSLDSNYGYTF.

The chain combines TRBV29-1 with TRBJ2-5; possible D gene TRBD2, 6 bases. This CDR3 is built from 12 residues. Germline CDR1 and CDR2: SQVTM and ANQGSEA. With 7 bases removed from V and 5 bases from J, the gap between germline ends came to 14 bases. The CDR3 nucleotides are TGCAGCGGACACGGGAGTGCGGAGACCCAGTACTTC. As protein: CSGHGSAETQYF.

V gene TRBV6-5 combines with J gene TRBJ2-7, with TRBD2 as a possible D gene (5 bases). The CDR3 is 14 residues long. Trimming stripped 8 bases from V and 0 bases from J, with 14 bases between. CDR1 MNHEY and CDR2 SVGAGI come from the germline V gene. The CDR3 sequence: CASSTSGSSYEQYF. CDR3 DNA sequence: TGTGCCAGCTCTACGAGTGGGAGCTCCTACGAGCAGTACTTC.

This chain connects TRBV28 to TRBJ1-6, with 7 bases that match TRBD1. The ends lost 8 bases at V and 5 bases at J; junction bases unmatched: 6. Germline values: CDR1 MDHEN, CDR2 SYDVKM. The CDR3 extends over 14 amino acids. The CDR3 reads CASAQGVDNSPLHF. The CDR3 coding sequence is TGTGCCAGCGCCCAGGGGGTGGATAATTCACCCCTCCACTTT.

This clone was found once. The genes are TRBV9 and TRBJ1-2; 8 bases are a match to TRBD1. The germline CDR1 and CDR2 sequences are SGDLS and YYNGEE. The trim removed 7 bases at V and 7 bases at J, leaving 3 bases unmatched. The CDR3 sequence is 11 residues long. CDR3 nucleotide sequence: TGTGCCAGCGCCGACAGGGGTGGCTACACCTTC. Amino acid sequence: CASADRGGYTF. Variable domain in full (rest from reference TRBV9 and TRBJ1-2): DSGVTQTPKHLITATGQRVTLRCSPRSGDLSVYWYQQSLDQGLQFLIQYYNGEERAKGNILERFSAQQFPDLHSELNLSSLELGDSALYFCASADRGGYTFGSGTRLTVV.

The J gene is TRBJ1-1, the V gene TRBV27; D unresolved. CDR1 and CDR2 (germline): MNHEY, SMNVEV (reference sequence). The CDR3 runs 14 residues. The V end was cut by 6 bases, the J end by 1 base, with 12 bases between. This CDR3 reads CASRVGESNTEAFF. The DNA for the CDR3 is TGTGCCAGCAGGGTCGGGGAATCGAACACTGAAGCTTTCTTT.

The chain links TRBV5-1 to TRBJ1-2; possibly TRBD1 for D (6 bases). V was trimmed by 8 bases and J by 6 bases, leaving 14 bases between them. Per the germline V gene, CDR1 is SGHRS and CDR2 is YFSETQ. The CDR3 length is 12 residues. CDR3: CASSTGLDGYTF. Written as DNA, the CDR3 is TGCGCCAGTTCTACAGGGCTAGATGGCTACACCTTC.

The CDR3 loop is CASSSDEQGVDTEAFF. CDR3 sequence (DNA): TGTGCCAGCAGCTCCGACGAACAGGGAGTGGACACTGAAGCTTTCTTT. This chain uses TRBV7-9 with TRBJ1-1; weak D call: TRBD1 (6 bases). The CDR3 has 16 residues. Trimming removed 4 bases at V and 3 bases at J, with 18 bases between. From germline, CDR1 is SEHNR and CDR2 FQNEAQ (reference sequence).

Points on this clone: Other DNA variants within this sample encode the same CDR3. The chain joins TRBV5-1 to TRBJ2-2; TRBD1 aligns across 8 bases. The germline V gene encodes CDR1 SGHRS and CDR2 YFSETQ. The V segment lost 2 bases and the J segment 1 base; nucleotides outside the gene matches: 4. This CDR3 comprises 16 residues. CDR3 nucleotides: TGCGCCAGCAGCTTATCTGGGACAGGGAACACCGGGGAGCTGTTTTTT. It translates to CASSLSGTGNTGELFF.

The chain couples TRBV21-1 to TRBJ1-3. TRBV21-1 is annotated as a pseudogene. The CDR3 is 11 residues long. The CDR3 bases are TGTGCCAGCAGCATCCCGGGCACCATATATTTT. Its protein is CASSIPGTIYF.

V usage is TRBV19 and J usage is TRBJ1-2; no firm D call. This CDR3 contains 14 residues. CDR1 is LNHDA and CDR2 is SQIVND in the germline V gene (reference sequence). Trimming stripped 10 bases from V and 8 bases from J, with 23 bases between. CDR3 in DNA: TGTGCCACTTCCCTGAGGGCAGATACTATGGGCTACACCTTC. Amino acids: CATSLRADTMGYTF.

This chain uses TRBV29-1 with TRBJ1-1; D is uncertain. Germline V gene lookup returns CDR1 SQVTM and CDR2 ANQGSEA. CDR3 length equals 11 residues. The V and J ends lost 4 bases and 6 bases respectively, with 9 bases between them. The CDR3 coding sequence is TGCAGCGTTGGTGGAGGCCCTGAAGCTTTCTTT. Protein product: CSVGGGPEAFF.

This rearrangement joins TRBV19 to TRBJ2-1; TRBD2 agrees at 7 bases. With V trimmed by 2 bases and J by 3 bases, 7 bases remained unmatched. The CDR3 sequence is 16 residues long. Germline lookup yields CDR1 LNHDA and CDR2 SQIVND (reference sequence). CDR3 in amino acids: CASSIWDSSGYNEQFF. CDR3 bases: TGTGCCAGTAGTATATGGGATTCTAGCGGCTACAATGAGCAGTTCTTC.